Shown below are 18 T cell receptor beta chains from a single sample sequenced in a study of hypomethylating agent response in myelodysplastic syndrome. The table came from immunoSEQ multiplex PCR; TCRdb's copy has only in-frame clones and leaves some out. Among fewer than 5,500 clones, about 81% were seen once, and the ten largest hold around 16%. The sequenced sample was bone marrow, obtained before or after starting hypomethylating agent treatment for myelodysplastic syndrome (not recorded which). The origin of the receptors is a human donor with myelodysplastic syndrome.

Only one count was recorded for this clone. The chain recombines TRBV4-1 with TRBJ2-3; 7 bases agree with TRBD2. The germline CDR1 and CDR2 sequences are MGHRA and YSYEKL. This CDR3 is 17 amino acids long. The trim removed 2 bases at V and 3 bases at J, leaving 11 bases unmatched. CDR3 sequence reads: CASSQFGEGTPTDTQYF. The CDR3 DNA is TGCGCCAGCAGCCAATTTGGGGAGGGGACTCCTACAGATACGCAGTATTTT.

This rearrangement joins TRBV9 to TRBJ1-6; 11 bases map to TRBD1. CDR1 is SGDLS and CDR2 is YYNGEE in the germline V gene. The V and J ends lost 3 bases and 0 bases, in that order; junction bases with no gene match: 8. This CDR3 has 19 residues. The CDR3 DNA reads as TGTGCCAGCAGCGCCTTCCCGGGACAGGGGGGCTCCTATAATTCACCCCTCCACTTT. Translated, it gives CASSAFPGQGGSYNSPLHF.

The chain is built from TRBV2 and TRBJ2-7, with D possibly TRBD1 on 6 matching bases. The V end lost 3 bases, the J end lost 2 bases, and 14 bases lay between the germline ends. Germline V CDR1 and CDR2: SNHLY, FYNNEI. This CDR3 is built from 15 residues. CDR3 in amino acids: CASSEIWDIAYEQYF. In DNA form, the CDR3 reads TGTGCCAGCAGTGAGATTTGGGACATCGCCTACGAGCAGTACTTC.

This rearrangement joins TRBV19 to TRBJ1-5; D perhaps matches TRBD1 (5 bases). Germline assignment: CDR1 LNHDA and CDR2 SQIVND (reference sequence). There are 14 residues in the CDR3. V lost 9 bases, J lost 6 bases, and 18 bases lay in between. As DNA, the CDR3 is TGTGCCAGCGCCACCGGGACGGAGGTTCAGCCCCAGCATTTT. Its translation is CASATGTEVQPQHF.

The V gene is TRBV19, the J gene TRBJ1-6; TRBD1 is a possible D gene (5 bases). The CDR3 runs to 17 residues. The V gene lost 2 bases and the J gene lost 0 bases, with 11 bases spanning the gap. CDR1 LNHDA and CDR2 SQIVND come from the germline V gene (reference sequence). CDR3 bases: TGTGCCAGTAGTATACGGGACGGACTCTCCTATAATTCACCCCTCCACTTT. Its translation is CASSIRDGLSYNSPLHF.

V is TRBV5-1 and J is TRBJ2-5; 7 bases line up with TRBD2. This CDR3 spans 15 amino acids. V lost 3 bases to trimming and J lost 3 bases; unmatched junction nucleotides: 8. Germline V gene sequence: CDR1 SGHRS, CDR2 YFSETQ. CDR3 loop: CASSWGWGGEETQYF. The DNA for the CDR3 is TGCGCCAGCAGCTGGGGATGGGGGGGGGAAGAGACCCAGTACTTC.

The chain employs TRBV7-9 and TRBJ1-1; tentative D call: TRBD1 (5 bases). This CDR3 is built from 14 residues. The germline V gene encodes CDR1 SEHNR and CDR2 FQNEAQ (reference sequence). Trimming left V 5 bases short and J 0 bases short, with 10 bases between. This chain's CDR3 is CASSLTEMNTEAFF. As DNA, the CDR3 is TGTGCCAGCAGCCTGACAGAGATGAACACTGAAGCTTTCTTT.

J is TRBJ2-5 and V is TRBV20-1; the match to TRBD2 covers 7 bases. The germline CDR1 and CDR2 sequences are DFQATT and SNEGSKA (reference sequence). With 6 bases clipped from V and 5 bases from J, the junction kept 3 bases outside the gene matches. The CDR3 sequence is 11 residues long. CDR3 sequence reads: CSAWGGETQYF. Written as DNA, the CDR3 is TGCAGTGCCTGGGGGGGTGAGACCCAGTACTTC.

V is TRBV27 and J is TRBJ2-2; D unclear. Germline CDR1 reads MNHEY; CDR2 reads SMNVEV (reference sequence). The CDR3 consists of 14 residues. Trimming stripped 4 bases from V and 4 bases from J, with 10 bases between. The CDR3: CASSYEDSTGELFF. CDR3 in DNA: TGTGCCAGCAGTTATGAAGATTCCACCGGGGAGCTGTTTTTT.

The chain combines TRBV9 with TRBJ2-5; D remains unclear. V gave up 0 bases and J gave up 4 bases, with 10 bases separating them. CDR1 is SGDLS and CDR2 is YYNGEE in the germline V gene. This CDR3 comprises 14 residues. In DNA, the CDR3 is TGTGCCAGCAGCGTAGGGACCTTTGGAGAGACCCAGTACTTC. It codes for CASSVGTFGETQYF.

The rearrangement links TRBV14 to TRBJ1-5; D unresolved. This CDR3 contains 12 residues. CDR1 and CDR2 (germline): SGHDN, FVKESK. V shed 9 bases and J shed 4 bases, with 10 bases lying between them. CDR3 region: CASSDGNQPQHF. The CDR3 DNA is TGTGCCAGTAGTGACGGGAATCAGCCCCAGCATTTT. Using reference TRBV14 and TRBJ1-5 for the parts outside the CDR3, the full variable domain is EAGVTQFPSHSVIEKGQTVTLRCDPISGHDNLYWYRRVMGKEIKFLLHFVKESKQDESGMPNNRFLAERTGGTYSTLKVQPAELEDSGVYFCASSDGNQPQHFGDGTRLSIL.

The CDR3 here is CASSWPDGGGTGELFF. The CDR3 nucleotides are TGTGCCAGCAGCTGGCCTGACGGAGGGGGCACCGGGGAGCTGTTTTTT. The chain has TRBV5-4 and TRBJ2-2; D tentatively fits TRBD1 or TRBD2 (6 bases each). Trimming cost V 3 bases and J 4 bases, with 16 bases left between them. The CDR3 loop spans 16 amino acids. The germline gives CDR1 SGHNT, CDR2 YYREEE (reference sequence).

The rearrangement links TRBV2 to TRBJ2-7; maybe TRBD1 (5 bases). Per germline, CDR1 SNHLY and CDR2 FYNNEI. The germline V and J ends were trimmed by 0 bases and 4 bases, with 13 bases remaining between them. The CDR3 consists of 15 residues. The CDR3 nucleotides read TGTGCCAGCAGTGAAGCGCAAGGGCCAGGGTACGAGCAGTACTTC. This sequence encodes CASSEAQGPGYEQYF. Filled out from reference TRBV2 and TRBJ2-7, the complete variable domain reads EPEVTQTPSHQVTQMGQEVILRCVPISNHLYFYWYRQILGQKVEFLVSFYNNEISEKSEIFDDQFSVERPDGSNFTLKIRSTKLEDSAMYFCASSEAQGPGYEQYFGPGTRLTVT.

The chain has TRBV4-3 and TRBJ2-1, with 13 positions matching TRBD2. V gave up 5 bases and J gave up 5 bases; unmatched junction bases: 6. CDR1 is LGHNA and CDR2 is YSLEER in the germline V gene. The CDR3 runs 16 residues. CDR3 bases: TGCGCCAGCAGCACGATGACTAGCGGGGGGCACAATGAGCAGTTCTTC. Amino acids: CASSTMTSGGHNEQFF.

This clone was recorded once. The CDR3 loop reads CASSPRAGASQETQYF. In DNA, the CDR3 is TGTGCCAGCTCACCGAGGGCGGGGGCCTCCCAAGAGACCCAGTACTTC. The chain couples TRBV18 to TRBJ2-5; weak D call: TRBD2 (7 bases). CDR1 and CDR2 (germline): KGHSH, LQKENI. Trimming cost V 3 bases and J 1 base, with 15 bases left between them. The CDR3 covers 16 residues.

This clone was seen a single time. The chain couples TRBV5-1 to TRBJ1-1, with 8 bases fitting TRBD1. Germline-derived CDR1 and CDR2 are SGHRS and YFSETQ. This CDR3 spans 13 amino acids. V was pared by 7 bases and J by 2 bases, with 4 bases of the junction left unmatched. The CDR3: CASGQGHNTEAFF. In nucleotides, the CDR3 is TGCGCCAGCGGACAGGGTCACAACACTGAAGCTTTCTTT.

The chain uses TRBV10-2 and TRBJ1-1; a weak D match, TRBD1 (6 bases). This CDR3 has 12 amino acids. V gave up 8 bases and J gave up 1 base, with 8 bases separating them. CDR1 is WSHSY, CDR2 SAAADI, per germline. This CDR3 reads CASGGRNTEAFF. As DNA, the CDR3 is TGCGCCAGCGGGGGCAGGAACACTGAAGCTTTCTTT.

This chain joins TRBV7-2 and TRBJ2-2, with 9 bases aligning to TRBD2. J gave up 3 bases and V 8 bases, and 7 bases lay outside the gene matches. This CDR3 spans 15 amino acids. Germline V CDR1 and CDR2: SGHTA, FQGNSA. The CDR3 reads CASRGTSLYTGELFF. The CDR3 DNA follows: TGTGCCAGCCGTGGGACTAGCCTTTACACCGGGGAGCTGTTTTTT.